This TCR beta chain is drawn from a study of blood T cell repertoires in COVID-19 (dated by TCRdb to about 2020). With regard to the full study: The collaborator samples originated in the United States, Italy and Spain and spanned the acute and convalescent phases of COVID-19. The prospective study material was composed of cDNA or gDNA derived from T cells, B-cell-depleted T cells, or PBMCs. Deeply sampled blood TCRbeta repertoires from subjects exposed to, actively infected with, or recovered from COVID-19 were included in the dataset. A freely available public database, intended as a resource for researchers studying the immune response to SARS-CoV-2, is where the repertoires were released. The samples were drawn from two sources: the first 160 participants of the ongoing ImmuneRACE study, and 1,000 to 1,500 subjects contributed by 6 global collaborators. Sample metadata almost always included a de-identified subject ID, COVID-19 status, age in years and sex. Where available, HLA class I and class II types were obtained from metadata supplied by the sample provider rather than from assay-based typing.

From the germline V gene, CDR1 is SGHTA and CDR2 is FQGNSA. V is reduced by 0 bases and J by 2 bases, leaving a spacing of 8 bases between them. From its cysteine to its phenylalanine, the CDR3 spans 14 amino acids. Just the 42-base CDR3 DNA is kept, in frame starting at base 1. Collaborating institutions collected whole blood in K2EDTA tubes following their own protocols. For TCRbeta analysis, collaborators shipped samples as frozen whole blood, isolated PBMCs, or DNA extracted from either of those sample types. The immunoSEQ Assay, a bias-controlled multiplex PCR, was used to amplify TCRbeta CDR3 regions from genomic DNA. Per the original workflow: The number of nucleated cells in each sample was estimated by amplification of reference gene primers within the assay. Sequence reads were collapsed and filtered to measure the absolute abundance of every unique TCRbeta CDR3 rearrangement. For each sample, productive Simpson clonality was calculated by taking the square root of Simpson's diversity index across productive rearrangements. TCRdb mirrors the immuneACCESS table, restricted to in-frame sequences. Some clones are absent from its copies; in checked studies, under half trace to an unresolved V gene, and the reason for the others is unknown. Clonal size and the V and J genes are those of that table, whereas D and trimming came from the DNA. The sample data list 95,000 to 110,000 clones, and roughly 80% of these were observed just once. Jointly, the top ten make up less than 5% of the sample.

Overall study results and their limits: The quantity of clinical and demographic metadata differed by source and by participant and was supplied without curation.

In the case of this clone: What antigen it recognizes has not been identified. Per-base quality was not reported, and no clone a single base away is much larger than it.

The source material was peripheral blood. This chain is built from TRBV7-2 and TRBJ2-7, with the D gene too uncertain to name. This clonotype originated in a human donor in a cohort sampled during active COVID-19. The CDR3: CASSLARPPYEQYF. The DNA sequence is TGTGCCAGCAGCTTAGCGCGGCCTCCCTACGAGCAGTACTTC.